This T cell receptor beta chain was retrieved from a study of blood T cells in healthy people across ages. Study-level findings and limits: PBMCs that were unsorted prevented a conclusive naive versus antigen-experienced comparison. Per-million-T-cell TCR beta diversity fell roughly linearly with age.

Using a J-beta primer mix together with a sample-barcoded 5' primer, a second PCR was run for roughly 6 to 12 cycles. The authors tagged each cDNA molecule using a template-switch adaptor with 12 random nucleotides. TCRdb passed the 5' RACE reads through MiXCR, listing each CDR3 protein once. The repertoire includes fewer than 1 million distinct CDR3 sequences, 40% to 50% of them detected once, and around 18% sits in the top ten. The CDR3 extends over 15 amino acids. V lost 0 bases, J lost 4 bases, and 13 bases lay in between. Per germline, CDR1 GTSNPN and CDR2 SVGIG (reference sequence). This clonotype was counted between two and nine times. Its matching antigen is unknown.

Sequenced sample: blood. V and J are TRBV30 and TRBJ2-1; D might be TRBD1 (7 bases). This clonotype was obtained from a man aged 55-75 years in good health. The CDR3 loop is CAWSVAGGPYNEQFF. In nucleotides, the CDR3 is TGTGCCTGGAGTGTCGCAGGGGGGCCGTACAATGAGCAGTTCTTC.